These 24 T cell receptor beta chains were all obtained from the same sample, sequenced in a study of blood T cell repertoires in COVID-19. Generated by immunoSEQ multiplex PCR, the TCRdb table keeps only in-frame clones and is missing some. The repertoire holds some 190,000 clones, with roughly 76% as singletons. The sequencing input was peripheral blood. The origin of the receptors is a woman aged 40 to 50 with COVID-19, enrolled during active disease.

The J gene is TRBJ2-3, the V gene TRBV27; D gene uncertain. V was shortened by 2 bases and J by 2 bases, with 8 bases between the two germline ends. The CDR3 runs to 14 residues. Germline V gene sequence: CDR1 MNHEY, CDR2 SMNVEV (reference sequence). The CDR3 bases are TGTGCCAGCAGTTTAGGTCCGGTCACAGATACGCAGTATTTT. It translates to CASSLGPVTDTQYF.

The chain recombines TRBV15 with TRBJ2-1; TRBD1 matches 9 bases. CDR3 length: 15 amino acids. The trim removed 4 bases at V and 8 bases at J, leaving 9 bases unmatched. CDR1 and CDR2 from the germline V gene are LNHNV and YYDKDF (reference sequence). The CDR3 region has the DNA TGTGCCACCAGCATACCGGGACAGGGTTACTATGAGCAGTTCTTC. It is translated as CATSIPGQGYYEQFF. The variable domain in full, with the rest retrieved from reference TRBV15 and TRBJ2-1, is DAMVIQNPRYQVTQFGKPVTLSCSQTLNHNVMYWYQQKSSQAPKLLFHYYDKDFNNEADTPDNFQSRRPNTSFCFLDIRSPGLGDTAMYLCATSIPGQGYYEQFFGPGTRLTVL.

V usage is TRBV10-2 and J usage is TRBJ2-6; D possibly corresponds to TRBD1 (6 bases). V was shortened by 10 bases and J by 4 bases, with 14 bases between the two germline ends. The length of the CDR3 is 14 residues. Germline V CDR1 and CDR2: WSHSY, SAAADI. The CDR3 loop is CATKQGSGANVLTF. In DNA form, the CDR3 reads TGCGCCACCAAACAGGGATCGGGGGCCAACGTCCTGACTTTC.

CDR3 sequence reads: CASSRAAAGNTIYF. CDR3 nucleotide sequence: TGTGCCAGCAGTAGAGCTGCTGCTGGAAACACCATATATTTT. The chain is built from TRBV6-2 or TRBV6-3 and TRBJ1-3; no firm D call. The V gene lost 5 bases and the J gene lost 2 bases, with 10 bases spanning the gap. The CDR3 is 14 amino acids. CDR1 MNHEY and CDR2 SVGEGT come from the germline V gene.

The J gene is TRBJ2-7, the V gene TRBV2; possible D gene TRBD1, 6 bases. Germline V lookup: CDR1 SNHLY, CDR2 FYNNEI. The CDR3 extends over 16 amino acids. V was pared by 4 bases and J by 0 bases, with 16 bases between. Here the CDR3 DNA reads TGTGCCAGCAGTGTAAGAACGGACAGTCTCTCCTACGAGCAGTACTTC. Its protein product is CASSVRTDSLSYEQYF.

The chain is built from TRBV21-1 and TRBJ1-2. TRBV21-1 is assigned pseudogene status. CDR3 length equals 12 residues. CDR3 nucleotide sequence: TGTGCCACCGGGAGGGCCCCCTATGGCTACACCTTC. It codes for CATGRAPYGYTF.

The V call is TRBV19, the J call TRBJ2-1; 7 nucleotides agree with TRBD1. V lost 3 bases, J lost 2 bases, and 4 bases stayed unmatched. Germline lookup yields CDR1 LNHDA and CDR2 SQIVND (reference sequence). CDR3 size: 15 residues. The CDR3 nucleotides read TGTGCCAGTAGTATTTCAGGGGGACCCTACAATGAGCAGTTCTTC. It codes for CASSISGGPYNEQFF.

The chain joins TRBV5-1 to TRBJ1-3; perhaps TRBD1 as D (5 bases). This CDR3 is 16 amino acids long. CDR1 is SGHRS and CDR2 is YFSETQ in the germline V gene. V shed 0 bases and J shed 3 bases, with 13 bases lying between them. CDR3 nucleotide sequence: TGCGCCAGCAGCTTGGATCCCCAGGGTGGTGGAAACACCATATATTTT. This codes for CASSLDPQGGGNTIYF.

The genes are TRBV27 and TRBJ1-2; 10 bases fit TRBD1. The CDR3 consists of 14 residues. Looked up from germline, CDR1 is MNHEY and CDR2 is SMNVEV (reference sequence). The ends lost 2 bases at V and 8 bases at J; junction bases unmatched: 5. In DNA form, the CDR3 reads TGTGCCAGCAGTTTAGTCGGGACAGGGGAGGGCTACACCTTC. Translating gives CASSLVGTGEGYTF.

The chain has TRBV30 and TRBJ1-3; D unclear. Trimming pared 4 bases from V and 2 bases from J, leaving 15 bases between. Germline V lookup: CDR1 GTSNPN, CDR2 SVGIG (reference sequence). The CDR3 has 15 residues. The CDR3 DNA reads as TGTGCCTGGAACCACCCCGTGAGGGCTGGAAACACCATATATTTT. Amino acid sequence: CAWNHPVRAGNTIYF.

The chain recombines TRBV2 with TRBJ2-1; 7 bases agree with TRBD2. Per the germline V gene, CDR1 is SNHLY and CDR2 is FYNNEI. Trimming took 4 bases from V and 7 from J; bases not matched to a gene: 16. The CDR3 is 17 residues long. CDR3 sequence reads: CASSVRKGLREYNEQFF. The CDR3 nucleotides are TGTGCCAGCAGTGTACGAAAGGGTTTGCGGGAGTATAATGAGCAGTTCTTC.

The rearrangement uses TRBV28 and TRBJ1-5; 9 bases line up with TRBD1. J lost 4 bases, V lost 4 bases, and 2 bases had no gene match. The CDR3 is 14 residues long. The germline V gene has CDR1 MDHEN and CDR2 SYDVKM. The CDR3 sequence is CASSSGQGNQPQHF. The CDR3, as DNA: TGTGCCAGCAGTTCAGGACAGGGGAATCAGCCCCAGCATTTT. The variable domain in full, completed from reference TRBV28 and TRBJ1-5, reads DVKVTQSSRYLVKRTGEKVFLECVQDMDHENMFWYRQDPGLGLRLIYFSYDVKMKEKGDIPEGYSVSREKKERFSLILESASTNQTSMYLCASSSGQGNQPQHFGDGTRLSIL.

The gene calls are TRBV12-3 or TRBV12-4 and TRBJ2-1, with 7 positions matching TRBD2. The trim removed 3 bases at V and 9 bases at J, leaving 2 bases unmatched. CDR3 length: 12 amino acids. CDR3 sequence reads: CASSFPSGEQFF. The CDR3 coding sequence is TGTGCCAGCAGTTTCCCTAGCGGTGAGCAGTTCTTC.

The V call is TRBV14, the J call TRBJ2-2; 9 bases agree with TRBD2. This CDR3 comprises 16 residues. CDR1 and CDR2 (germline): SGHDN, FVKESK. V lost 4 bases to trimming and J lost 7 bases; unmatched junction nucleotides: 10. CDR3 residues: CASSPMGLAGSGELFF. The CDR3 DNA reads TGTGCCAGCAGCCCCATGGGCCTAGCGGGGAGCGGGGAGCTGTTTTTT.

This chain uses TRBV5-4 with TRBJ2-7, with D hard to call. Germline V gives CDR1 SGHNT, CDR2 YYREEE (reference sequence). The CDR3 totals 12 residues. Trimming pared 2 bases from V and 0 bases from J, leaving 3 bases between. In DNA form, the CDR3 reads TGTGCCAGCAGCTTTAGCTCCTACGAGCAGTACTTC. Translated, it gives CASSFSSYEQYF.

V and J are TRBV3-1 (or the pseudogene TRBV3-2) and TRBJ2-1; D may be TRBD2 (5 bases). V lost 2 bases and J 2 bases, leaving 13 bases between the germline ends. Germline loops: CDR1 LGHDT, CDR2 YNNKEL (reference sequence). The CDR3 has 16 amino acids. The CDR3 sequence: CASSQISGMTYNEQFF. CDR3 sequence (DNA): TGTGCCAGCAGCCAAATTTCCGGGATGACCTACAATGAGCAGTTCTTC.

The chain is built from TRBV3-1 (or the pseudogene TRBV3-2) and TRBJ2-2; no firm D call. The germline V and J ends were trimmed by 3 bases and 4 bases, with 9 bases remaining between them. This CDR3 contains 14 residues. Germline V gene data show CDR1 as LGHDT and CDR2 as YNNKEL (reference sequence). The CDR3 spells CASSQRPVTGELFF. For the CDR3, the DNA is TGTGCCAGCAGCCAGAGGCCCGTCACCGGGGAGCTGTTTTTT.

The genes are TRBV6-4 and TRBJ1-1; the D gene is possibly TRBD1 (5 bases). This CDR3 comprises 15 residues. Germline V CDR1 and CDR2: MRHNA, SNTAGT. V was trimmed by 1 base and J by 0 bases, leaving 9 bases between them. CDR3 coding DNA: TGTGCCAGCAGTGACTTCAGGGTCCTGAACACTGAAGCTTTCTTT. It specifies CASSDFRVLNTEAFF.

The chain is built from TRBV5-1 and TRBJ2-7; 7 bases agree with TRBD1. The CDR3 contains 16 residues. J was trimmed by 0 bases and V by 4 bases; bases with no gene match: 10. The germline V gene encodes CDR1 SGHRS and CDR2 YFSETQ. CDR3 region: CASSPLGDRPSYEQYF. Here the CDR3 DNA reads TGCGCCAGCAGCCCCTTGGGGGACAGACCCTCCTACGAGCAGTACTTC.

This clone showed up just a few times. V and J are TRBV20-1 and TRBJ2-2; D is uncertain. This CDR3 has 13 amino acids. CDR1 DFQATT and CDR2 SNEGSKA come from the germline V gene (reference sequence). V shed 3 bases and J shed 5 bases, with 10 bases lying between them. CDR3 bases: TGCAGTGCTAGTGCCCCCGGGACCGGGGAGCTGTTTTTT. As protein: CSASAPGTGELFF.

This clone was recorded once. The V gene is TRBV27, the J gene TRBJ1-2; 8 bases line up with TRBD1. CDR3 length equals 14 residues. After removal of 4 bases from V and 6 bases from J, the junction contained 7 bases not matched to a gene. Looked up from germline, CDR1 is MNHEY and CDR2 is SMNVEV (reference sequence). The CDR3 sequence: CASSYRTGRDGYTF. DNA for the CDR3: TGTGCCAGCAGTTACCGGACAGGGAGAGATGGCTACACCTTC.

The chain has TRBV12-5 and TRBJ1-1; D perhaps matches TRBD1 (5 bases). The CDR3 contains 14 residues. The V and J ends lost 1 base and 5 bases respectively, with 11 bases between them. Germline assignment: CDR1 LGHNT and CDR2 FRNRAP. This chain's CDR3 is CASGLAGQGTEAFF. The CDR3 region has the DNA TGTGCTAGTGGTTTGGCTGGTCAGGGAACTGAAGCTTTCTTT.

This sequence joins TRBV3-1 (or the pseudogene TRBV3-2) and TRBJ1-2; the match to TRBD1 covers 7 bases. Looked up from germline, CDR1 is LGHDT and CDR2 is YNNKEL (reference sequence). The CDR3 is made up of 15 amino acids. Unmatched junction bases numbered 7, after V lost 3 bases and J lost 3 bases. CDR3 loop: CASSHVDRVHYGYTF. DNA for the CDR3: TGTGCCAGCAGCCACGTAGACAGGGTCCACTATGGCTACACCTTC.

The chain joins TRBV9 to TRBJ2-1, with a weak D call TRBD2 (5 bases). In germline, CDR1 is SGDLS, CDR2 YYNGEE. Between the trimmed V and J ends, which lost 2 bases and 5 bases, there was a span of 17 bases. This CDR3 region has 16 residues. The CDR3 coding sequence is TGTGCCAGCAGCGTTGACTCCCGAGGGTATAACAATGAGCAGTTCTTC. Translated: CASSVDSRGYNNEQFF.